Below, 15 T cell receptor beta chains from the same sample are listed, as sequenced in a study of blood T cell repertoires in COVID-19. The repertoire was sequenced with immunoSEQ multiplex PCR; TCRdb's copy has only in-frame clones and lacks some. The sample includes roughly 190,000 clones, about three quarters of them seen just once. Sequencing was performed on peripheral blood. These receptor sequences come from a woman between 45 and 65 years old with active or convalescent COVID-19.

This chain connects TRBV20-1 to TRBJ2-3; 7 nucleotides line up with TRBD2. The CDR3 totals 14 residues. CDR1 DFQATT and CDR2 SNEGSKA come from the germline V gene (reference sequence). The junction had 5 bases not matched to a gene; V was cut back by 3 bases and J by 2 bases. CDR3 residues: CSASTLAATDTQYF. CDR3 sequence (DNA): TGCAGTGCTAGTACGCTAGCGGCCACAGATACGCAGTATTTT.

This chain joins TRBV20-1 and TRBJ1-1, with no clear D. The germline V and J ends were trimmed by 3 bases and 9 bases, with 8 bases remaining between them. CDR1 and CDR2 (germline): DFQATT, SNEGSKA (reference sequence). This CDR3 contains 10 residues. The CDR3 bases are TGCAGTGCTAGGCAAGCCCAAGCTTTCTTT. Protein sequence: CSARQAQAFF.

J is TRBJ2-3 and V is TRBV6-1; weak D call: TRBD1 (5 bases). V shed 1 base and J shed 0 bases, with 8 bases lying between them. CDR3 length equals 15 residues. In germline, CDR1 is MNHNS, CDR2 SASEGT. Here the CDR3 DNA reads TGTGCCAGCAGTGAAGTGCAGGGTAGCACAGATACGCAGTATTTT. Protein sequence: CASSEVQGSTDTQYF.

For the CDR3, the DNA is TGTGCCAGTAGTCGGACAGGGGATATGCAGCCCCAGCATTTT. Translating gives CASSRTGDMQPQHF. This chain connects TRBV19 to TRBJ1-5, with 9 positions matching TRBD1. Germline loops: CDR1 LNHDA, CDR2 SQIVND (reference sequence). V shed 5 bases, J shed 7 bases, and the junction held 6 bases outside the gene matches. CDR3 length: 14 residues. Full variable domain (remainder filled in from reference TRBV19 and TRBJ1-5): DGGITQSPKYLFRKEGQNVTLSCEQNLNHDAMYWYRQDPGQGLRLIYYSQIVNDFQKGDIAEGYSVSREKKESFPLTVTSAQKNPTAFYLCASSRTGDMQPQHFGDGTRLSIL.

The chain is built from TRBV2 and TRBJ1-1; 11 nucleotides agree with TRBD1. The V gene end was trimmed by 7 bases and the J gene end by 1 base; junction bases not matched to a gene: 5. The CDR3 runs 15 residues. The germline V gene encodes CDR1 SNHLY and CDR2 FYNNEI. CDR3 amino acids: CASTGTGGSNTEAFF. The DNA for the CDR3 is TGTGCCAGCACCGGGACAGGGGGGTCGAACACTGAAGCTTTCTTT.

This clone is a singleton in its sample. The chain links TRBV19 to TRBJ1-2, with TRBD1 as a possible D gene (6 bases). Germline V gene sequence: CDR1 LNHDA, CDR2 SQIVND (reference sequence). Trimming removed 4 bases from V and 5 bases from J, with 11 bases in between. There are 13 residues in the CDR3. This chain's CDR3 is CASSTRQAYGYTF. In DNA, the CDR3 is TGTGCCAGTAGTACCCGACAGGCTTATGGCTACACCTTC. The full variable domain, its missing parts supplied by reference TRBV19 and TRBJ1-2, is DGGITQSPKYLFRKEGQNVTLSCEQNLNHDAMYWYRQDPGQGLRLIYYSQIVNDFQKGDIAEGYSVSREKKESFPLTVTSAQKNPTAFYLCASSTRQAYGYTFGSGTRLTVV.

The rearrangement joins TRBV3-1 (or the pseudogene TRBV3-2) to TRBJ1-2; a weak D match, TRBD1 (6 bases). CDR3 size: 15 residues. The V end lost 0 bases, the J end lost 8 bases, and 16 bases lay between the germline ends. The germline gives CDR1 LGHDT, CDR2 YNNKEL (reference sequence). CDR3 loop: CASSQDSGTKRGYTF. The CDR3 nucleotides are TGTGCCAGCAGCCAAGATTCGGGGACAAAGAGAGGCTACACCTTC.

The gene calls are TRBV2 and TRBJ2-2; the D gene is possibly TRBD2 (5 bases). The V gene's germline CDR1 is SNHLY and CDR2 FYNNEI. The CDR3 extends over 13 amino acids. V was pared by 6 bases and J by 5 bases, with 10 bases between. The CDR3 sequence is CASRGGGTGELFF. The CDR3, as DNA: TGTGCCAGCAGGGGTGGCGGGACCGGGGAGCTGTTTTTT.

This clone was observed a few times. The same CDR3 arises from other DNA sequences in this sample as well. The CDR3 protein is CASSPGLAGYNEQFF. The CDR3, as DNA: TGCGCCAGCAGCCCGGGACTAGCGGGCTACAATGAGCAGTTCTTC. The genes are TRBV5-1 and TRBJ2-1; TRBD2 matches 12 bases. V lost 4 bases and J lost 3; bases outside the gene matches: 2. CDR1 is SGHRS, CDR2 YFSETQ, per germline. This CDR3 spans 15 amino acids.

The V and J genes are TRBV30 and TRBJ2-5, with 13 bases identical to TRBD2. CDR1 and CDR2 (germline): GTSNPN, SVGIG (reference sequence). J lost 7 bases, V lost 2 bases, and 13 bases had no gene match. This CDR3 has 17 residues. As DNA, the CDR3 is TGTGCCTGGAGTTTCAGGACTAGCGGGAGACTCTTGGGGACCCAGTACTTC. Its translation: CAWSFRTSGRLLGTQYF.

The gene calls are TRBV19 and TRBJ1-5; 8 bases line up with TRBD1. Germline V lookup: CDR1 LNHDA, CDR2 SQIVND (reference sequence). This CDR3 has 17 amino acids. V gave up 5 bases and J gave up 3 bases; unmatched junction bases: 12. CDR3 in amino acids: CASSQFGTGGDNQPQHF. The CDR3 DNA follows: TGTGCCAGTAGTCAGTTTGGGACAGGTGGGGACAATCAGCCCCAGCATTTT.

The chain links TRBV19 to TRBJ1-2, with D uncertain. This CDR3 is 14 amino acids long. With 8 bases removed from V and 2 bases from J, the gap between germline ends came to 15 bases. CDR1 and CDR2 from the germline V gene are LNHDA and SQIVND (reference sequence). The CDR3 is CASVGRAANYGYTF. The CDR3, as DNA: TGTGCCAGTGTTGGGAGGGCGGCGAACTATGGCTACACCTTC.

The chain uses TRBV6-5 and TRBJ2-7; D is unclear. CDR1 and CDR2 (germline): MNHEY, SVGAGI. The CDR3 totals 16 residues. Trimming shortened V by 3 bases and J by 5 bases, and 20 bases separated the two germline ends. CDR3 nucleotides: TGTGCCAGCAGTTATGACGGCGGCAAACTCGAGGACGAGCAGTACTTC. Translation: CASSYDGGKLEDEQYF.

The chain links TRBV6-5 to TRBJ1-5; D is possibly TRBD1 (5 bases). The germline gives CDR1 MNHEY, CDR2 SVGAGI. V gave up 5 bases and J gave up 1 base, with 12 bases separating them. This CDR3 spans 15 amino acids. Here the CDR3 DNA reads TGTGCCAGCAGTCGGGGCGGGACCAGCAATCAGCCCCAGCATTTT. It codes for CASSRGGTSNQPQHF.

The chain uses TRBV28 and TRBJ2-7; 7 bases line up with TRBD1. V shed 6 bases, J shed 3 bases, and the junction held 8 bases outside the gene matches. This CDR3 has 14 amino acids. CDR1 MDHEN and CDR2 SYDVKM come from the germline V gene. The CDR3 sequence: CASRFGQVNYEQYF. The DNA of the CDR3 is TGTGCCAGCAGGTTCGGACAGGTTAACTACGAGCAGTACTTC.